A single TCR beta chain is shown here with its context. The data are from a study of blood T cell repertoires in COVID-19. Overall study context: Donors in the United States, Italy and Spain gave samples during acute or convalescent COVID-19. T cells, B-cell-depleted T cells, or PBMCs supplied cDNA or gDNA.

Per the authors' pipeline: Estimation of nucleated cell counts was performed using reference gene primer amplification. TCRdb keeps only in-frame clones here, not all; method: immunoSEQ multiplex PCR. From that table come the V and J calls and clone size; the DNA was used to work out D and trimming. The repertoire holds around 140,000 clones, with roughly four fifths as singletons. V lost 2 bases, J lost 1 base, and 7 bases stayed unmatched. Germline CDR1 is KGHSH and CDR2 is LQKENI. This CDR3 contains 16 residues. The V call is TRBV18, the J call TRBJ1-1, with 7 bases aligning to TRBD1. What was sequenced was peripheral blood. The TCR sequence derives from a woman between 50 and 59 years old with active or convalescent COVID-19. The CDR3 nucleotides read TGTGCCAGCTCACCAGCTAGGGGGCCGGAGAACACTGAAGCTTTCTTT. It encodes CASSPARGPENTEAFF.